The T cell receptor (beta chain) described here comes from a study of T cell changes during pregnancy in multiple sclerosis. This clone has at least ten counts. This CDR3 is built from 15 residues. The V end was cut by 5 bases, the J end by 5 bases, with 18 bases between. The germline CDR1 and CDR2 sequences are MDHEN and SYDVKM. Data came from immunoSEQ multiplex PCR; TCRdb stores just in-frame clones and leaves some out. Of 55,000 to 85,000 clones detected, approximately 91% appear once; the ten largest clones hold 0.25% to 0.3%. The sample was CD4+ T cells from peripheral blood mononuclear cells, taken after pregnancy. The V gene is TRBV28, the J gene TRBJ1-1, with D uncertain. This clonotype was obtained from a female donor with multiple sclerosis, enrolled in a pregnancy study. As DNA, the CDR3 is TGTGCCAGCAGTATGCGAAGCGACCCGAGGACTGAAGCTTTCTTT. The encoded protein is CASSMRSDPRTEAFF.